Shown below are 5 T cell receptor beta chains from a single sample sequenced in a study of regulatory T cells in long-lasting Graves disease. Construction of TCR beta libraries relied on iRepertoire HTBI primers and on Arm-PCR targeting CDR3 regions. MiXCR, applied by TCRdb to the multiplex PCR reads, yields one record per CDR3 protein. Of about 430,000 distinct CDR3 sequences in the sample, approximately 16% were seen once. Stated time point: newly diagnosed GD, antithyroid drugs for less than 3 months. Construction of the TCR library relied on RNA isolated from PBMCs. These data also featured in a second study, about T cells in Graves' hyperthyroidism and ophthalmopathy.

The input for sequencing was peripheral blood mononuclear cells (PBMCs), taken at new diagnosis, from a patient treated with antithyroid drugs. The receptors were sampled from a middle-aged woman with Graves disease.

This clonotype occurred once. This may come from a read error, since a much larger clone is one base off. The rearrangement joins TRBV6-1 to TRBJ2-7, with D perhaps TRBD1 (5 bases). The V gene lost 7 bases and the J gene lost 5 bases, with 21 bases spanning the gap. Germline CDR1 and CDR2: MNHNS and SASEGT. CDR3 size: 15 residues. The CDR3 DNA sequence: TGTGCCAGCATCGCCCCCGGAGACAGTCCCCACGAGCAGTACTTC. This gives the protein CASIAPGDSPHEQYF.

This clonotype was seen many times. The rearrangement links TRBV7-2 to TRBJ2-1; no clear D. CDR1 SGHTA and CDR2 FQGNSA come from the germline V gene. The CDR3 extends over 15 amino acids. V was pared by 1 base and J by 5 bases, with 12 bases between. Here the CDR3 DNA reads TGTGCCAGCAGCTTAGGCGGCGGCAGGAACAATGAGCAGTTCTTC. Its translation: CASSLGGGRNNEQFF. Supplemented by reference TRBV7-2 and TRBJ2-1, the full variable domain reads GAGVSQSPSNKVTEKGKDVELRCDPISGHTALYWYRQSLGQGLEFLIYFQGNSAPDKSGLPSDRFSAERTGGSVSTLTIQRTQQEDSAVYLCASSLGGGRNNEQFFGPGTRLTVL.

In its sample, this clonotype was seen many times. V usage is TRBV28 and J usage is TRBJ2-7, with 8 bases identical to TRBD1. This CDR3 comprises 14 residues. Looked up from germline, CDR1 is MDHEN and CDR2 is SYDVKM. V shed 7 bases, J shed 1 base, and the junction held 6 bases outside the gene matches. The DNA of the CDR3 is TGTGCCAGCACCCAGACAGGGGATTCCTACGAGCAGTACTTC. It is translated as CASTQTGDSYEQYF.

This clonotype was seen many times. This chain links TRBV7-3 with TRBJ1-1, with TRBD1 matching 7 bases. Germline CDR1 reads SGHTA; CDR2 reads FQGTGA. The CDR3 spans 15 residues. J lost 0 bases, V lost 6 bases, and 7 bases had no gene match. The CDR3, as DNA: TGTGCCAGCAGACGAACGACAGGGATGAACACTGAAGCTTTCTTT. Its translation: CASRRTTGMNTEAFF.

This clonotype was recorded at least ten times. The chain uses TRBV20-1 and TRBJ1-2; D is undetermined. V was cut by 3 bases and J by 2 bases, with 10 bases left in between. CDR1 is DFQATT and CDR2 is SNEGSKA in the germline V gene (reference sequence). There are 13 residues in the CDR3. The DNA of the CDR3 is TGCAGTGCTAGGAACGCAGTAAACTATGGCTACACCTTC. Translated: CSARNAVNYGYTF.